The 6 T cell receptor beta chains reported below all come from one sample, sequenced in a study of CD8+ T cells in alopecia areata. Sequencing used cDNA as its template, made by extracting RNA and reverse transcribing it. Sequencing used immunoSEQ multiplex PCR; TCRdb keeps in-frame clones, though not all of them. The sample was found to contain 250,000 or so clones, and every one recurs. Using CD4, CD8alpha, NKG2D, NKG2ACE and other markers, pooled cutaneous lymph node cells were sorted. Sequenced: CD4+ T cells sorted from a lymph node. These receptors all come from a C3H/HeJ mouse with alopecia areata. For this strain, the MHC haplotype corresponds to H2-k.

There are a few counts of this clone. Genes and germline are mouse. The CDR3 region is CASSLGFTEVFF. Partial CDR3 DNA: TGTGCCAGCAGTCTGGGCTTCACA. The chain uses TRBV19 and TRBJ1-1; D call uncertain. The missing CDR3 end, 4 residues past where the read stops, is filled in from the germline J gene. Per germline, CDR1 FNHDT and CDR2 SITEND (reference sequence). The CDR3 loop spans 12 amino acids. V gave up 4 bases and J gave up 4 bases, with 8 bases separating them.

As to this clone: The genes and germline here are from mouse. Sequencing ends 4 residues short of the CDR3 end; the germline J gene provides the rest. Other DNA sequences of this sample code for an identical CDR3. J is TRBJ2-3 and V is TRBV13-1; 9 bases align to TRBD2. V was clipped by 6 bases and J by 2 bases; unmatched bases: 4. The CDR3 sequence is 14 residues long. Germline loops: CDR1 NSHNY, CDR2 SYGAGN. The sequenced part of the CDR3 DNA is TGTGCCAGCAAAACTGGGGGGTCTGCAGAA. As protein: CASKTGGSAE. The whole CDR3 sequence is CASKTGGSAETLYF.

About this clone: Gene names are the mouse ones. The CDR3 is cut off 4 residues early in the read; its end comes from the germline J gene. The chain recombines TRBV1 with TRBJ2-5; tentative D call: TRBD1 (5 bases). The CDR3 runs to 16 residues. Per the germline V gene, CDR1 is NSQYPW and CDR2 is LRSPGD (reference sequence). The CDR3 loop reads CTCSAHPARDEDTQYF. The covered CDR3 bases are TGCACCTGCAGTGCCCACCCCGCCAGGGATGAAGAC.

In regard to this clone: Gene names follow the mouse nomenclature. The read finishes 4 residues shy of the CDR3 end, and the germline J gene is used to complete it. V and J are TRBV1 and TRBJ2-3; perhaps D is TRBD1 or TRBD2 (5 bases each). The germline CDR1 and CDR2 sequences are NSQYPW and LRSPGD (reference sequence). This CDR3 is 16 amino acids long. The germline V and J ends were trimmed by 1 base and 0 bases, with 11 bases remaining between them. The DNA read from the CDR3 is TGCACCTGCAGTGCAGGGGGCCAGACTAGTGCAGAA. Translating gives CTCSAGGQTSAE. From start to end, the CDR3 is CTCSAGGQTSAETLYF. Using reference TRBV1 and TRBJ2-3 for the parts outside the CDR3, the full variable domain is VTLLEQNPRWRLVPRGQAVNLRCILKNSQYPWMSWYQQDLQKQLQWLFTLRSPGDKEVKSLPGADYLATRVTDTELRLQVANMSQGRTLYCTCSAGGQTSAETLYFGSGTRLTVL.

This clone was observed a few times. Gene names refer to mouse genes. Partial CDR3 DNA: TGTGCCAGCAGTAAGGGACAGGGGGCAGGAGCT. The encoded protein is CASSKGQGAGA. In full, the CDR3 is CASSKGQGAGAEQFF. J is TRBJ2-1 and V is TRBV19, with 12 bases matching TRBD1. Read sequence stops 4 residues before the CDR3 end, and the germline J gene provides the missing end. CDR1 and CDR2 (germline): FNHDT, SITEND (reference sequence). This CDR3 has 15 residues.

About this clone: These gene names are mouse names. The CDR3 is cut off 4 residues early in the read; its end comes from the germline J gene. This CDR3 is also generated by other DNA sequences in the sample. The chain joins TRBV1 to TRBJ2-4, with TRBD2 matching 8 bases. The CDR3 is made up of 15 amino acids. Germline lookup yields CDR1 NSQYPW and CDR2 LRSPGD (reference sequence). The J segment lost 0 bases and the V segment lost 4 bases, leaving 3 bases of the junction unmatched. The CDR3 reads CTCSGTGGSQNTLYF. The sequenced CDR3 bases are TGCACCTGCAGTGGAACTGGGGGAAGTCAAAAC.